The 10 T cell receptor beta chains listed next were all sequenced from one sample in a study of technical replicates of blood from a handful of donors. TCRdb keeps only in-frame clones here, not all; method: immunoSEQ multiplex PCR. This sample has around 81,000 clones, with more than 80% found just once. The material sequenced was PBMCs. The receptors originated from a human donor in good health. Some clones in this sample may be carry-over from other donors' samples.

J is TRBJ2-1 and V is TRBV5-1; the D gene is possibly TRBD1 (6 bases). The CDR3 is made up of 14 amino acids. Germline V CDR1 and CDR2: SGHRS, YFSETQ. The V end lost 4 bases, the J end lost 0 bases, and 8 bases lay between the germline ends. In DNA, the CDR3 is TGCGCCAGCAGCACAGGGAGCTCCTACAATGAGCAGTTCTTC. Residues: CASSTGSSYNEQFF.

The chain links TRBV15 to TRBJ2-7; 9 bases are a match to TRBD2. CDR3 length equals 16 residues. Losses at the gene ends were 1 base for V and 2 bases for J; bases not matched to a gene: 6. Germline V gives CDR1 LNHNV, CDR2 YYDKDF (reference sequence). This CDR3 reads CATSRGGLAGTYEQYF. As DNA, the CDR3 is TGTGCCACCAGCAGAGGGGGGCTAGCGGGAACCTACGAGCAGTACTTC.

CDR3 DNA: TGTGCCAGCAGTTTAAGGGGATGGGATCAGCCCCAGCATTTT. This encodes CASSLRGWDQPQHF. This rearrangement joins TRBV27 to TRBJ1-5; tentatively, D is TRBD1 (5 bases). Trimming pared 2 bases from V and 5 bases from J, leaving 10 bases between. Per the germline V gene, CDR1 is MNHEY and CDR2 is SMNVEV (reference sequence). The CDR3 is 14 amino acids.

CDR3 nucleotides: TGTGCCAGCAGTTCAGGGTCTCTCTACGAGCAGTACTTC. It is translated as CASSSGSLYEQYF. The gene calls are TRBV27 and TRBJ2-5, with D perhaps matching TRBD1 (5 bases). TRBJ2-7 matches the DNA end more closely, so the J call is doubtful. Germline V gives CDR1 MNHEY, CDR2 SMNVEV (reference sequence). The CDR3 totals 13 residues.

The chain carries TRBV7-8 and TRBJ2-2; D is unclear. Between the trimmed V and J ends, which lost 7 bases and 8 bases, there was a span of 17 bases. The CDR3 contains 14 residues. Germline V gene data show CDR1 as SGHVS and CDR2 as FQNEAQ. The CDR3 spells CASTPFGSRGELFF. CDR3 sequence (DNA): TGTGCCAGCACCCCTTTCGGTAGCCGTGGGGAGCTGTTTTTT.

The chain recombines TRBV4-1 with TRBJ2-3, with 13 bases aligning to TRBD2. This CDR3 has 16 amino acids. With 5 bases clipped from V and 4 bases from J, the junction kept 6 bases outside the gene matches. Germline V gene sequence: CDR1 MGHRA, CDR2 YSYEKL. CDR3 sequence: CASSFRTSGSPDTQYF. The CDR3 DNA reads as TGCGCCAGCAGCTTTAGGACTAGCGGGAGCCCAGATACGCAGTATTTT.

V gene TRBV19 combines with J gene TRBJ1-1; 8 bases are a match to TRBD1. Trimming at V came to 4 bases and at J to 4 bases, leaving 8 bases not matched to a gene. Per germline, CDR1 LNHDA and CDR2 SQIVND (reference sequence). The CDR3 runs to 15 residues. CDR3 amino acids: CASSTDRGIGTEAFF. As DNA, the CDR3 is TGTGCCAGTAGTACAGACAGGGGTATTGGCACTGAAGCTTTCTTT.

This chain joins TRBV27 and TRBJ2-1; 8 bases fit TRBD2. CDR1 is MNHEY and CDR2 is SMNVEV in the germline V gene (reference sequence). V lost 3 bases to trimming and J lost 10 bases; unmatched junction nucleotides: 11. This CDR3 contains 15 residues. Here the CDR3 DNA reads TGTGCCAGCAGTTTGGGACCGGGACTAGTTAGGGAGCAGTTCTTC. The encoded protein is CASSLGPGLVREQFF.

The J gene is TRBJ2-3, the V gene TRBV11-3, with D tentatively TRBD2 (6 bases). The CDR3 is 16 amino acids. CDR1 and CDR2 from the germline V gene are SGHNT and YENEEA. Trimming removed 5 bases at V and 0 bases at J, with 15 bases between. The CDR3 sequence is CASSPTGGISTDTQYF. In nucleotides, the CDR3 is TGTGCCAGCAGCCCCACCGGGGGAATTAGCACAGATACGCAGTATTTT.

This chain uses TRBV9 with TRBJ2-5, with 7 positions matching TRBD1. The germline gives CDR1 SGDLS, CDR2 YYNGEE. Trimming at V came to 4 bases and at J to 4 bases, leaving 10 bases not matched to a gene. This CDR3 is built from 15 residues. The CDR3 coding sequence is TGTGCCAGCAGCTCCCCGACAGGGATCGGAGAGACCCAGTACTTC. Translated: CASSSPTGIGETQYF.